A single sample is the source of the 22 T cell receptor beta chains below, sequenced in a study of blood T cell repertoires in COVID-19. Assay used: immunoSEQ multiplex PCR; TCRdb lists only in-frame clones, some missing. The sample shows some 170,000 clones, about 81% of them seen only once. Material for sequencing was peripheral blood. The receptor source for this set is an older woman with acute or convalescent COVID-19.

This chain joins TRBV7-2 and TRBJ2-2; 7 bases are a match to TRBD2. The germline CDR1 and CDR2 sequences are SGHTA and FQGNSA. This CDR3 contains 16 residues. V was clipped by 5 bases and J by 6 bases; unmatched bases: 12. In nucleotides, the CDR3 is TGTGCCAGCAGCCTTAGACTAGCTAGTATGGCCGGGGAGCTGTTTTTT. Translated: CASSLRLASMAGELFF.

The chain has TRBV5-8 and TRBJ2-7, with 9 positions matching TRBD1. J lost 5 bases, V lost 4 bases, and 7 bases had no gene match. CDR3 length equals 14 residues. Germline-derived CDR1 and CDR2 are SGHTS and YDEGEE. The CDR3 sequence: CASSQDRGPDEQYF. CDR3 bases: TGTGCCAGCAGCCAGGACAGGGGCCCTGACGAGCAGTACTTC.

This clone was seen a few times. The V gene is TRBV3-1 (or the pseudogene TRBV3-2), the J gene TRBJ1-1; D is unclear. This CDR3 spans 14 amino acids. Trimming took 4 bases from V and 0 from J, leaving 9 bases between them. Germline-derived CDR1 and CDR2 are LGHDT and YNNKEL (reference sequence). The CDR3 DNA follows: TGTGCCAGCAGCCCCCAGGCCTTGAACACTGAAGCTTTCTTT. It codes for CASSPQALNTEAFF.

The chain carries TRBV5-1 and TRBJ2-2; D may be TRBD1 (5 bases). Between the trimmed V and J ends, which lost 0 bases and 5 bases, there was a span of 14 bases. Germline V gene sequence: CDR1 SGHRS, CDR2 YFSETQ. The CDR3 is made up of 16 amino acids. The chain's CDR3 is CASSLARPAGTGELFF. In nucleotides, the CDR3 is TGCGCCAGCAGCTTGGCACGGCCGGCAGGGACCGGGGAGCTGTTTTTT.

The CDR3 reads CASSLRVPTSGGAYEQYF. In nucleotides, the CDR3 is TGTGCCAGCAGTTTAAGGGTCCCGACTAGCGGGGGGGCCTACGAGCAGTACTTC. The J gene is TRBJ2-7, the V gene TRBV27; 14 nucleotides line up with TRBD2. CDR3 length equals 18 residues. With 2 bases clipped from V and 2 bases from J, the junction kept 8 bases outside the gene matches. Germline V gene data show CDR1 as MNHEY and CDR2 as SMNVEV (reference sequence).

The gene calls are TRBV30 and TRBJ2-3; 7 nucleotides agree with TRBD1. Trimming at V came to 2 bases and at J to 0 bases, leaving 2 bases not matched to a gene. The germline gives CDR1 GTSNPN, CDR2 SVGIG (reference sequence). CDR3 length equals 14 residues. The CDR3 loop reads CAWSRGQSTDTQYF. Written as DNA, the CDR3 is TGTGCCTGGAGTCGGGGACAGAGCACAGATACGCAGTATTTT.

This chain joins TRBV28 and TRBJ2-3; D may be TRBD2 (6 bases). The CDR3 totals 15 residues. CDR1 is MDHEN and CDR2 is SYDVKM in the germline V gene. V shed 6 bases and J shed 5 bases, with 18 bases lying between them. The CDR3 sequence: CASRARGFLVDTQYF. The CDR3, as DNA: TGTGCCAGCAGAGCTCGGGGGTTCCTCGTAGATACGCAGTATTTT.

This clone was seen more than once but under ten times. The chain has TRBV4-1 and TRBJ2-3, with 9 nucleotides matching TRBD2. The V and J ends lost 5 bases and 3 bases, in that order; junction bases with no gene match: 15. The CDR3 totals 18 residues. The germline CDR1 and CDR2 sequences are MGHRA and YSYEKL. CDR3 coding DNA: TGCGCCAGCAGCTCACGCGGGTCTGCGGGGGGGCCGACAGATACGCAGTATTTT. This translates into CASSSRGSAGGPTDTQYF.

This chain joins TRBV29-1 and TRBJ1-5; 8 nucleotides align to TRBD1. Losses at the gene ends were 6 bases for V and 7 bases for J; bases not matched to a gene: 23. This CDR3 is built from 18 residues. Germline CDR1 is SQVTM and CDR2 is ANQGSEA. In DNA, the CDR3 is TGCAGCGTCCCGGGTGGACAGGGAGAGTGGGGTCGGAGGCAGCCCCAGCATTTT. Translating it yields CSVPGGQGEWGRRQPQHF.

The CDR3, as DNA: TGTGCCAGCAGGTCCGCAGGGTTAGAGCCCCAGCATTTT. Amino acids: CASRSAGLEPQHF. The chain is built from TRBV12-3 or TRBV12-4 and TRBJ1-5; perhaps TRBD1 as D (5 bases). V was trimmed by 6 bases and J by 8 bases, leaving 14 bases between them. This CDR3 region has 13 residues.

This clone was detected only once. V gene TRBV2 combines with J gene TRBJ1-3; TRBD1 aligns across 9 bases. The CDR3 is 14 residues long. The germline V gene has CDR1 SNHLY and CDR2 FYNNEI. The trim removed 6 bases at V and 4 bases at J, leaving 4 bases unmatched. The CDR3 is CASSRDRAGNTIYF. CDR3 in DNA: TGTGCCAGCAGCCGGGACAGGGCGGGAAACACCATATATTTT.

The chain combines TRBV19 with TRBJ1-5, with 7 positions matching TRBD1. Germline CDR1 is LNHDA and CDR2 is SQIVND (reference sequence). This CDR3 comprises 14 residues. With V trimmed by 3 bases and J by 5 bases, 4 bases remained unmatched. CDR3 bases: TGTGCCAGTAGTATCTGGGACAGTGATCAGCCCCAGCATTTT. This encodes CASSIWDSDQPQHF.

The V and J genes are TRBV27 and TRBJ2-7, with TRBD1 identical over 8 bases. Germline assignment: CDR1 MNHEY and CDR2 SMNVEV (reference sequence). This CDR3 has 15 residues. V lost 0 bases to trimming and J lost 5 bases; unmatched junction nucleotides: 6. CDR3: CASSLSGQAFNEQYF. Here the CDR3 DNA reads TGTGCCAGCAGTTTATCGGGACAGGCCTTCAACGAGCAGTACTTC.

The V call is TRBV7-9, the J call TRBJ1-5, with D possibly TRBD1 on 5 matching bases. The germline V gene has CDR1 SEHNR and CDR2 FQNEAQ (reference sequence). The CDR3 length is 16 residues. Between the trimmed V and J ends, which lost 1 base and 0 bases, there was a span of 10 bases. CDR3 loop: CASSLGGGYSNQPQHF. The DNA for the CDR3 is TGTGCCAGCAGCTTAGGGGGGGGATATAGCAATCAGCCCCAGCATTTT.

DNA of the CDR3: TGTGCCAGCAGTGAACGACGAGCGGAATCATCACCCCTCCACTTT. Amino acid sequence: CASSERRAESSPLHF. The chain uses TRBV6-1 and TRBJ1-6; D uncertain. Germline V lookup: CDR1 MNHNS, CDR2 SASEGT. Between the trimmed V and J ends, which lost 2 bases and 10 bases, there was a span of 15 bases. The CDR3 extends over 15 amino acids.

To note about this clone: At the DNA level, this CDR3 is encoded by other sequences in the same sample as well. The chain is built from TRBV18 and TRBJ2-3; 13 bases match TRBD2. V trimming: 3 bases; J trimming: 1 base; junction bases outside the gene matches: 4. The CDR3 has 17 amino acids. Germline lookup yields CDR1 KGHSH and CDR2 LQKENI. The CDR3 sequence: CASSPRGTSGGTDTQYF. In DNA form, the CDR3 reads TGTGCCAGCTCACCGCGAGGGACTAGCGGGGGCACAGATACGCAGTATTTT.

The rearrangement joins TRBV28 to TRBJ1-1, with D perhaps TRBD1 (5 bases). Germline CDR1 reads MDHEN; CDR2 reads SYDVKM. The CDR3 totals 12 residues. V lost 4 bases to trimming and J lost 11 bases, with 14 bases between them. The CDR3 DNA follows: TGTGCCAGCAGTTCCGGGGGAAACCGGGCTTTCTTT. It is translated as CASSSGGNRAFF.

V is TRBV11-2 and J is TRBJ1-5, with TRBD1 identical over 7 bases. This CDR3 is 16 amino acids long. J gave up 0 bases and V 1 base, and 3 bases lay outside the gene matches. Per germline, CDR1 SGHAT and CDR2 FQNNGV. CDR3 DNA: TGTGCCAGCAGCTTAGGGGGGACAGATAGCAATCAGCCCCAGCATTTT. It is translated as CASSLGGTDSNQPQHF.

J is TRBJ1-1 and V is TRBV18; 8 positions match TRBD1. This CDR3 is built from 14 residues. The germline V gene has CDR1 KGHSH and CDR2 LQKENI. J lost 2 bases, V lost 5 bases, and 4 bases had no gene match. CDR3: CASSRGQANTEAFF. CDR3 coding DNA: TGTGCCAGCTCAAGGGGACAGGCCAACACTGAAGCTTTCTTT. Looking up the rest from reference TRBV18 and TRBJ1-1 gives the full variable domain: NAGVMQNPRHLVRRRGQEARLRCSPMKGHSHVYWYRQLPEEGLKFMVYLQKENIIDESGMPKERFSAEFPKEGPSILRIQQVVRGDSAAYFCASSRGQANTEAFFGQGTRLTVV.

This clone was seen a few times. The chain recombines TRBV27 with TRBJ2-1, with 7 bases lining up with TRBD2. Germline CDR1 and CDR2: MNHEY and SMNVEV (reference sequence). After removal of 4 bases from V and 4 bases from J, the junction contained 19 bases not matched to a gene. The length of the CDR3 is 19 residues. The CDR3, as DNA: TGTGCCAGCAGTTCAACCCCCCCCAATCAGCGGGGAAGGTACAATGAGCAGTTCTTC. Its protein product is CASSSTPPNQRGRYNEQFF.

The gene calls are TRBV25-1 and TRBJ1-6; D is possibly TRBD1 (5 bases). Per germline, CDR1 MGHDK and CDR2 SYGVNS. Trimming stripped 7 bases from V and 6 bases from J, with 10 bases between. This CDR3 has 13 residues. The chain's CDR3 is CASNQGGNSPLHF. As DNA, the CDR3 is TGTGCCAGCAACCAGGGAGGTAATTCACCCCTCCACTTT.

This clone was seen just once. V is TRBV7-2 and J is TRBJ2-5; the match to TRBD1 covers 8 bases. The CDR3 totals 16 residues. V was pared by 1 base and J by 4 bases, with 8 bases of the junction left unmatched. Germline V lookup: CDR1 SGHTA, CDR2 FQGNSA. CDR3 nucleotides: TGTGCCAGCAGCTTAGGGCATCAGGGGGCAGGAGAGACCCAGTACTTC. Its protein is CASSLGHQGAGETQYF. Filled out from reference TRBV7-2 and TRBJ2-5, the complete variable domain reads GAGVSQSPSNKVTEKGKDVELRCDPISGHTALYWYRQSLGQGLEFLIYFQGNSAPDKSGLPSDRFSAERTGGSVSTLTIQRTQQEDSAVYLCASSLGHQGAGETQYFGPGTRLLVL.